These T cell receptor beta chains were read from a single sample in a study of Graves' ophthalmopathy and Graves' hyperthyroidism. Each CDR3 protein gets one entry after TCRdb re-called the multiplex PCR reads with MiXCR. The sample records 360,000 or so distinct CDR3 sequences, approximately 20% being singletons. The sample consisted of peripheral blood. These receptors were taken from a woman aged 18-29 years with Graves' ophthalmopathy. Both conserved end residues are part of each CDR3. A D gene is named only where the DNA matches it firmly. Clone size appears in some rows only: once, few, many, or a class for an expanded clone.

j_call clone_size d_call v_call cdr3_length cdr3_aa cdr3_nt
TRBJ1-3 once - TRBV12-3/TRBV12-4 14 CASTGPYSRNTIYF TGTGCCAGCACAGGCCCTTATTCAAGAAACACCATATATTTT
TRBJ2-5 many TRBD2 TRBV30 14 CAWSYGRGVETQYF TGTGCCTGGAGTTATGGTCGGGGGGTTGAGACCCAGTACTTC
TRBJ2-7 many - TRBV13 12 CASSQKDYEQYF TGTGCCAGCAGCCAAAAGGACTACGAGCAGTACTTC
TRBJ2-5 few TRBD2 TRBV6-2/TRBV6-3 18 CASSTGIAGIPYQETQYF TGTGCCAGCTCAACAGGGATAGCGGGAATACCGTACCAAGAGACCCAGTACTTC
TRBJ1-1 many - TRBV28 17 CASSYRDLGGMNTEAFF TGTGCCAGCAGTTACCGGGACCTTGGGGGGATGAACACTGAAGCTTTCTTT
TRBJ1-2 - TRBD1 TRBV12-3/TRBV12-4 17 CASRPIRGQGGKYGYTF TGTGCCAGCAGACCAATTAGGGGACAGGGGGGAAAATATGGCTACACCTTC
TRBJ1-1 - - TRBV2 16 CASSPSQTGVSSEAFF TGTGCCAGCAGTCCGTCCCAGACGGGCGTATCATCTGAAGCTTTCTTT
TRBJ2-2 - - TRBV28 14 CASSFNKYTGELFF TGTGCCAGCAGTTTTAATAAGTATACCGGGGAGCTGTTTTTT
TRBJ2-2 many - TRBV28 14 CASTIVTNTGELFF TGTGCCAGCACCATCGTAACGAACACCGGGGAGCTGTTTTTT
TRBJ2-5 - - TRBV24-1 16 CATSDPPGGDQETQYF TGTGCCACCAGTGATCCACCCGGAGGGGATCAAGAGACCCAGTACTTC
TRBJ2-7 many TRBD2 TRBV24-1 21 CATSDFRTSGNSSVFSYEQYF TGTGCCACCAGTGATTTCCGAACTAGCGGGAATTCTTCGGTATTCTCCTACGAGCAGTACTTC
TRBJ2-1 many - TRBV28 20 CASSLGGLGKTRTPYNEQFF TGTGCCAGCAGTTTAGGGGGCTTGGGAAAGACCCGGACACCTTACAATGAGCAGTTCTTC
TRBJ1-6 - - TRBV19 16 CASSSPGGIFNSPLHF TGTGCCAGTTCCTCACCGGGAGGCATCTTTAATTCACCCCTCCACTTT
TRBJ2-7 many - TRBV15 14 CATSRGGGNYEQYF TGTGCCACCAGCAGAGGTGGAGGAAACTACGAGCAGTACTTC
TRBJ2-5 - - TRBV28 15 CASSLGSTSRETQYF TGTGCCAGCAGTTTGGGGAGTACTAGCCGGGAGACCCAGTACTTC
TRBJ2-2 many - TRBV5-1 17 CASSPGQFSGNTGELFF TGCGCCAGCAGCCCGGGACAGTTTAGCGGGAACACCGGGGAGCTGTTTTTT
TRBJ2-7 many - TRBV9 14 CASSVEAGAYEQYF TGTGCCAGCAGCGTAGAGGCAGGGGCCTACGAGCAGTACTTC
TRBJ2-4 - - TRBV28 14 CASSPAGEGNIQYF TGTGCCAGCAGTCCCGCAGGGGAGGGAAACATTCAGTACTTC
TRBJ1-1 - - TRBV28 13 CASRTLIQVAAFF TGTGCCAGCAGGACGCTCATTCAAGTGGCAGCTTTCTTT
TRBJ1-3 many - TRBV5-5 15 CASSRSGGDGNTIYF TGTGCCAGCAGCCGATCCGGAGGGGACGGAAACACCATATATTTT
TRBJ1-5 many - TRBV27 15 CASSLREDGNQPQHF TGTGCCAGCAGTTTAAGAGAAGATGGCAATCAGCCCCAGCATTTT
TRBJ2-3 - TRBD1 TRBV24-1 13 CATSGTGADTQYF TGTGCCACCAGTGGGACAGGGGCAGATACGCAGTATTTT
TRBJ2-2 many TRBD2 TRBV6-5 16 CASSYLRSGRGGELFF TGTGCCAGCAGTTACCTCCGTAGCGGGAGAGGTGGGGAGCTGTTTTTT
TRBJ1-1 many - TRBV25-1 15 CASSDTQGGNTEAFF TGTGCCAGCAGTGACACCCAGGGCGGGAACACTGAAGCTTTCTTT
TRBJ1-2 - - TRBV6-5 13 CASSYSSDYGYTF TGTGCCAGCAGTTATAGTTCGGACTATGGCTACACCTTC
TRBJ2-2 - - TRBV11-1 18 CASSFGTRDLANTGELFF TGTGCCAGCAGCTTTGGGACCAGGGATCTGGCGAACACCGGGGAGCTGTTTTTT
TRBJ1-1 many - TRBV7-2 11 CASSFGIEAFF TGTGCCAGCAGCTTCGGAATCGAAGCTTTCTTT
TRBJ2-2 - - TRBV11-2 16 CASSLLRKENTGELFF TGTGCCAGCAGCTTACTTAGGAAGGAAAACACCGGGGAGCTGTTTTTT
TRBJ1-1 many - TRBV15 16 CATSPVRAGGLTEAFF TGTGCCACCAGCCCAGTTCGAGCCGGGGGGCTCACTGAAGCTTTCTTT
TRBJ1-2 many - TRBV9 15 CASSPRGGGHIGYTF TGTGCCAGCAGCCCCCGCGGCGGGGGACACATTGGCTACACCTTC
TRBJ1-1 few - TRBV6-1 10 CASSDVTAFF TGTGCCAGCAGTGATGTCACGGCTTTCTTT
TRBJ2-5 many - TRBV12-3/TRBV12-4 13 CASTRDRMGTQYF TGTGCCAGCACCAGGGATCGCATGGGGACCCAGTACTTC
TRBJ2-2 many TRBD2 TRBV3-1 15 CASSQAVAGAGELFF TGTGCCAGCAGCCAGGCAGTAGCGGGAGCCGGGGAGCTGTTTTTT
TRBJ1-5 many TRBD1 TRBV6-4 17 CASRRSGGTHSNQPQHF TGTGCCAGCAGGAGGTCAGGGGGCACCCATAGCAATCAGCCCCAGCATTTT
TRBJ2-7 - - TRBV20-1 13 CSARDREPYEQYF TGCAGTGCTAGAGATCGTGAACCCTACGAGCAGTACTTC
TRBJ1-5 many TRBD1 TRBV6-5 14 CASRLGTGGGAQHF TGTGCCAGCAGACTTGGGACAGGTGGTGGAGCCCAGCATTTT
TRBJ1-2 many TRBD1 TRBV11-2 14 CASSRTGAGYGYTF TGTGCCAGCAGCCGGACAGGAGCAGGCTATGGCTACACCTTC
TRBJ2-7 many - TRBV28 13 CASSLSSTYEQYF TGTGCCAGCAGCTTAAGTTCAACCTACGAGCAGTACTTC
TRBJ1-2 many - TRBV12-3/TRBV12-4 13 CASTTIRAYGYTF TGTGCCAGCACTACAATTCGGGCCTATGGCTACACCTTC
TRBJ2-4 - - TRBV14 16 CASSQDSPGRGNIQYF TGTGCCAGCAGCCAAGATTCCCCGGGGCGGGGAAACATTCAGTACTTC
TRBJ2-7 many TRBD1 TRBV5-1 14 CASARGQGLSEQYF TGCGCCAGCGCCCGGGGACAGGGGCTCTCCGAGCAGTACTTC
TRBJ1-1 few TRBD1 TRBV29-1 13 CSVLTGAITEAFF TGCAGCGTTCTGACAGGGGCGATCACTGAAGCTTTCTTT
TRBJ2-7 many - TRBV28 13 CASHRDGPYEQYF TGTGCCAGTCACAGGGACGGACCCTACGAGCAGTACTTC
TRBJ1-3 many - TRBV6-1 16 CASSEFFGEPSNTIYF TGTGCCAGCAGTGAGTTTTTCGGGGAGCCCTCGAACACCATATATTTT
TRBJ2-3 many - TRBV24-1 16 CATSDLSFGGRDTQYF TGTGCCACCAGTGACCTTAGCTTCGGGGGGCGGGATACGCAGTATTTT
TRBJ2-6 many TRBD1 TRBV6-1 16 CASSNTGGSRANVLTF TGTGCCAGCAGCAACACAGGGGGCTCTAGGGCCAACGTCCTGACTTTC
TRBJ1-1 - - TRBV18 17 CASSPRGGTFMNTEAFF TGTGCCAGCTCACCACGAGGCGGGACATTCATGAACACTGAAGCTTTCTTT
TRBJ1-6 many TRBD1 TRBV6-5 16 CASSSGQGGPLSPLHF TGTGCCAGCAGTTCAGGACAGGGCGGGCCTCTTTCACCCCTCCACTTT
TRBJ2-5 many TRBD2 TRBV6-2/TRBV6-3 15 CASSRGSAGAETQYF TGTGCCAGCAGCCGTGGGTCAGCGGGAGCAGAGACCCAGTACTTC
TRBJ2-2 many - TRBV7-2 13 CASSFIQGWELFF TGTGCCAGCAGCTTTATACAGGGTTGGGAGCTGTTTTTT
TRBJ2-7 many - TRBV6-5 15 CASRTRSARGFEQYF TGTGCCAGCAGGACCCGAAGCGCCCGAGGATTCGAGCAGTACTTC
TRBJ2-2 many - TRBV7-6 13 CASSLILTGELFF TGTGCCAGCAGCTTAATCCTCACCGGGGAGCTGTTTTTT
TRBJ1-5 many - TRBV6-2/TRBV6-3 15 CASSSYPGGNQPQHF TGTGCCAGCAGTTCGTACCCAGGGGGCAATCAGCCCCAGCATTTT
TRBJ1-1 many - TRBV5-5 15 CASSLAGEHLTEAFF TGTGCCAGCAGCTTGGCGGGGGAACACTTAACTGAAGCTTTCTTT
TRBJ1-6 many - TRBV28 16 CASSQPKGSYNSPLHF TGTGCCAGCAGCCAGCCCAAGGGGTCCTATAATTCACCCCTCCACTTT
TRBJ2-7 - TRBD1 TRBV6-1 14 CATDWDRANYEQYF TGTGCCACCGACTGGGACAGGGCAAACTACGAGCAGTACTTC
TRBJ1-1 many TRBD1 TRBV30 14 CAFSPGQGSTEAFF TGTGCCTTCTCACCGGGACAGGGCAGCACTGAAGCTTTCTTT
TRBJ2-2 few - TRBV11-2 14 CASSIRLSSGELFF TGTGCCAGCAGCATAAGACTTAGCTCCGGGGAGCTGTTTTTT
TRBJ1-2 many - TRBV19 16 CASTATGSGSGVGYTF TGTGCCAGTACCGCCACCGGGTCGGGCTCGGGGGTCGGCTACACCTTC